This T cell receptor beta chain appears in the sequencing data of a study of identical twins (dated by TCRdb to about 2016). General notes on the study: To test whether fetal clonotypes persist, the study used deep sequencing on TCR alpha and beta repertoires from monozygotic twins, unrelated adults of various ages, and cord blood. To rule out contamination, replicate twin experiments were performed at different times with different library preparation protocols. What the work shows at the level of the full study, not this receptor alone: Because the same donors could not be followed over many years, the conclusions relied on cross-sectional statistical analysis. In beta out-of-frame sequences, excess twin sharing was weaker, because having fewer shared sequences lowered the signal-to-noise ratio. Zero-insertion analyses could be partly confounded by invariant T cells such as MAIT and iNKT, although diverse VJ usage argued against such confounding for most clonotypes. Compared with coincidental sharing between unrelated individuals, out-of-frame TCR alpha sequences shared between twins showed an excess of sequences with low generation probability. Abundant cord blood beta clonotypes had fewer insertions, young adult naive repertoires showed a similar but weaker trend, and memory repertoires showed no such trend. In monozygotic twins, out-of-frame TCR alpha sharing was systematically underestimated by recombination models, although the models agreed with sharing between unrelated individuals.

Only healthy Caucasian donors were included. Libraries were built with 5' RACE. Data came from an Illumina HiSeq 2000. A universal primer binding site was added through template switching, and the final cDNA carried a unique molecular identifier so that TCR cDNA molecules could be counted accurately. Specific primers in the conserved constant-segment region were used to synthesize first-strand cDNA for TCR alpha and beta chains. Each cDNA library was double barcoded, with a SMART-Mk sample barcode plus Illumina barcodes, to control for contamination. Two successive PCR steps introduced TruSeq adapter sequences along with Illumina sample barcodes. Sequencing of the TCR alpha and beta cDNA libraries was done on the Illumina HiSeq platform using custom primers. The study's own analysis went as follows. Unique molecular identifiers were extracted from raw reads with MiGEC, and CDR3 positions were determined with MiXCR. For each individual, recombination models were inferred using an EM algorithm with the repgenHMM and IGoR tools. The analysis of shared clonotypes was done with the tcR package in R, with sharing normalized by the product of cloneset sizes. To study raw recombination free of thymic and clonal selection effects, out-of-frame nonproductive sequences were analyzed. TCRdb reworked the public reads: Q25 trimming with fastp, MiXCR clone assembly, productive beta chains retained. Records with the same CDR3 protein are collapsed into one entry carrying the most frequent genes and DNA. The V and J calls were determined by TCRdb, not by the authors. This sample has 1.5 million to 2 million distinct CDR3 sequences in its table, and around a third of those were observed once. The ten most abundant clones make up approximately 0.29% of the sample.

The germline V gene gives CDR1 as MRHNA and CDR2 as SNTAGT. The CDR3 goes from the cysteine to the phenylalanine over 15 residues. CDR3 DNA is the only sequence kept; it has 45 bases, read in frame from the first base. At the junction V is shortened by 2 bases and J by 5 bases; bases outside the gene matches: 6. Regarding this clonotype: The clone's antigen remains unknown. No much larger clone exists at a distance of one base, and base qualities are not known.

This receptor was identified in a newborn girl in good health. The receptor chain draws on TRBV6-4 and TRBJ1-2; TRBD1 matches 9 bases in the middle. What was sequenced was cord blood. The DNA sequence reads TGTGCCAGCAGTGACGCTACCGGGACAGGGTATGGCTACACCTTC. This gives the protein CASSDATGTGYGYTF.